The next 28 T cell receptor beta chains were all read from a single sample in a study of control samples from healthy donors and cancer patients. This table comes from immunoSEQ multiplex PCR, and its TCRdb copy is limited to in-frame clones, with some not included. The sample has 210,000 or so clones, about 89% seen once. Sequencing was done on a sample of blood. These receptors all stem from a man younger than 45 in good health.

The chain joins TRBV10-2 to TRBJ1-1; D unresolved. V was clipped by 3 bases and J by 10 bases, with 9 bases between them. In germline, CDR1 is WSHSY, CDR2 SAAADI. This CDR3 spans 11 amino acids. The CDR3: CASSEGWVAFF. CDR3 DNA sequence: TGCGCCAGCAGTGAAGGATGGGTAGCTTTCTTT.

This rearrangement joins TRBV3-1 (or the pseudogene TRBV3-2) to TRBJ1-2; D call uncertain. Trimming shortened V by 6 bases and J by 4 bases, and 9 bases separated the two germline ends. CDR3 size: 12 residues. Germline V gene lookup returns CDR1 LGHDT and CDR2 YNNKEL (reference sequence). Here the CDR3 reads CASRDGGYGYTF. The CDR3 DNA is TGTGCCAGCAGGGACGGAGGCTATGGCTACACCTTC.

V is TRBV29-1 and J is TRBJ1-1; D is ambiguous. V dropped 5 bases and J dropped 10 bases, with 20 bases sitting between them. Germline lookup yields CDR1 SQVTM and CDR2 ANQGSEA. The CDR3 extends over 13 amino acids. DNA for the CDR3: TGCAGCGTTCCCCCCGAAGGCAGTTTGGGAGCTTTCTTT. This sequence encodes CSVPPEGSLGAFF.

This clone was detected only a few times. The rearrangement joins TRBV7-9 to TRBJ1-1; D ambiguous. With 2 bases removed from V and 1 base from J, the gap between germline ends came to 8 bases. Germline CDR1 reads SEHNR; CDR2 reads FQNEAQ (reference sequence). The CDR3 consists of 14 residues. Here the CDR3 reads CASSLTATNTEAFF. CDR3 bases: TGTGCCAGCAGCTTAACAGCAACGAACACTGAAGCTTTCTTT.

This sequence joins TRBV6-2 or TRBV6-3 and TRBJ2-1, with D tentatively TRBD1 (5 bases). CDR1 and CDR2 (germline): MNHEY, SVGEGT. CDR3 length: 14 residues. The V and J ends lost 3 bases and 0 bases respectively, with 6 bases between them. The CDR3 DNA is TGTGCCAGCAGTTATCAGGGCTCCTACAATGAGCAGTTCTTC. It encodes CASSYQGSYNEQFF.

The V gene is TRBV5-1, the J gene TRBJ1-2; tentative D call: TRBD1 (5 bases). Germline lookup yields CDR1 SGHRS and CDR2 YFSETQ. The CDR3 contains 13 residues. Trimming shortened V by 7 bases and J by 0 bases, and 10 bases separated the two germline ends. In DNA form, the CDR3 reads TGCGCCAGCCGGGACGGAGCTAACTATGGCTACACCTTC. This gives the protein CASRDGANYGYTF.

This clone was detected once. The chain combines TRBV5-1 with TRBJ2-1; D remains unclear. V lost 1 base, J lost 0 bases, and 11 bases lay in between. Germline lookup yields CDR1 SGHRS and CDR2 YFSETQ. This CDR3 is 16 amino acids long. In DNA form, the CDR3 reads TGCGCCAGCAGCTTGAGTCTATCAAGCTCCTACAATGAGCAGTTCTTC. Translated, it gives CASSLSLSSSYNEQFF.

The rearrangement links TRBV19 to TRBJ1-5, with 12 bases matching TRBD1. With 7 bases clipped from V and 7 bases from J, the junction kept 5 bases outside the gene matches. The V gene's germline CDR1 is LNHDA and CDR2 SQIVND (reference sequence). This CDR3 region has 14 residues. The CDR3 region has the DNA TGTGCCAGTACGGGGACAGGGGGCAGGCAGCCCCAGCATTTT. Translating it yields CASTGTGGRQPQHF.

This clone was detected once. The chain employs TRBV29-1 and TRBJ2-4; D is uncertain. This CDR3 comprises 12 residues. Germline loops: CDR1 SQVTM, CDR2 ANQGSEA. Trimming left V 8 bases short and J 3 bases short, with 11 bases between. This CDR3 is CSFGIFKNIQYF. As DNA, the CDR3 is TGCAGCTTCGGAATATTCAAAAACATTCAGTACTTC.

The chain recombines TRBV9 with TRBJ2-3, with 9 bases identical to TRBD1. The V segment lost 4 bases and the J segment 5 bases; nucleotides outside the gene matches: 8. Germline CDR1 SGDLS, CDR2 YYNGEE. This CDR3 has 15 residues. Here the CDR3 reads CASSPRTGDRDTQYF. For the CDR3, the DNA is TGTGCCAGCAGCCCTCGGACAGGGGATAGAGATACGCAGTATTTT.

J is TRBJ1-4 and V is TRBV13; 10 bases are a match to TRBD1. CDR1 PRHDT and CDR2 FYEKMQ come from the germline V gene (reference sequence). J was trimmed by 5 bases and V by 6 bases; bases with no gene match: 6. The CDR3 has 15 amino acids. The CDR3 DNA follows: TGTGCCAGCAGTGGCCCGGGACAGGGGAATGAAAAACTGTTTTTT. It translates to CASSGPGQGNEKLFF.

This rearrangement joins TRBV29-1 to TRBJ2-5; 7 nucleotides align to TRBD2. The CDR3 loop spans 14 amino acids. J was trimmed by 5 bases and V by 1 base; bases with no gene match: 7. Germline V gene data show CDR1 as SQVTM and CDR2 as ANQGSEA. The CDR3 DNA reads as TGCAGCGTTGAAGTAACGCGGGGGAAGGAGACCCAGTACTTC. This translates into CSVEVTRGKETQYF.

This sequence joins TRBV2 and TRBJ2-3; D gene unclear. Looked up from germline, CDR1 is SNHLY and CDR2 is FYNNEI. Trimming removed 5 bases at V and 2 bases at J, with 11 bases between. The CDR3 totals 14 residues. CDR3 amino acids: CASSRVEPTDTQYF. CDR3 sequence (DNA): TGTGCCAGCAGTAGGGTTGAACCCACAGATACGCAGTATTTT.

This chain uses TRBV6-4 with TRBJ2-1; 7 bases line up with TRBD1. CDR1 is MRHNA, CDR2 SNTAGT, per germline. The ends lost 7 bases at V and 8 bases at J; junction bases unmatched: 14. This CDR3 contains 15 residues. CDR3 sequence reads: CASIPGGSLHHEQFF. The CDR3 nucleotides are TGTGCCAGCATACCAGGGGGTTCCCTGCACCATGAGCAGTTCTTC.

The rearrangement joins TRBV20-1 to TRBJ1-1; D not resolved. This CDR3 region has 11 residues. CDR1 and CDR2 (germline): DFQATT, SNEGSKA (reference sequence). V was pared by 5 bases and J by 0 bases, with 4 bases between. The CDR3 loop reads CSADLNTEAFF. The CDR3 nucleotides are TGCAGTGCTGACCTGAACACTGAAGCTTTCTTT.

V and J are TRBV15 and TRBJ2-7, with TRBD2 matching 7 bases. The V gene end was trimmed by 0 bases and the J gene end by 4 bases; junction bases not matched to a gene: 6. CDR3 length: 15 amino acids. Per the germline V gene, CDR1 is LNHNV and CDR2 is YYDKDF (reference sequence). CDR3: CATSRDVGGSYEQYF. The DNA of the CDR3 is TGTGCCACCAGCAGAGATGTGGGGGGGTCTTACGAGCAGTACTTC.

The genes are TRBV5-4 and TRBJ2-5; D is uncertain. Trimming took off 3 bases at V and 5 bases at J, with 17 bases between the two ends. Germline V lookup: CDR1 SGHNT, CDR2 YYREEE (reference sequence). CDR3 length: 15 amino acids. The CDR3: CASSSTPHGTETQYF. The CDR3, as DNA: TGTGCCAGCAGCTCGACGCCCCACGGCACCGAGACCCAGTACTTC.

The chain combines TRBV19 with TRBJ2-1; D not resolved. CDR1 and CDR2 (germline): LNHDA, SQIVND (reference sequence). CDR3 length: 15 residues. V dropped 1 base and J dropped 7 bases, with 14 bases sitting between them. CDR3: CASSIGSLLGNEQFF. In DNA, the CDR3 is TGTGCCAGTAGTATAGGATCACTTCTGGGGAATGAGCAGTTCTTC.

This clone appeared a few times. This sequence joins TRBV27 and TRBJ1-2, with 10 positions matching TRBD1. V lost 4 bases, J lost 7 bases, and 9 bases stayed unmatched. Germline loops: CDR1 MNHEY, CDR2 SMNVEV (reference sequence). The CDR3 spans 15 residues. This CDR3 reads CASSSGTGESTGYTF. For the CDR3, the DNA is TGTGCCAGCAGTTCCGGGACAGGGGAAAGTACTGGCTACACCTTC.

This chain uses TRBV4-1 with TRBJ1-6; 8 bases align to TRBD1. Trimming cost V 2 bases and J 0 bases; bases outside gene matches: 9. This CDR3 has 19 amino acids. The V gene's germline CDR1 is MGHRA and CDR2 YSYEKL. The CDR3 here is CASSQRTGYSSSYNSPLHF. The CDR3 nucleotides read TGCGCCAGCAGCCAAAGGACAGGGTATTCGAGCTCCTATAATTCACCCCTCCACTTT.

This chain uses TRBV5-8 with TRBJ2-7, with 7 bases fitting TRBD1. The junction had 14 bases not matched to a gene; V was cut back by 4 bases and J by 7 bases. CDR3 length: 15 residues. Germline V gene sequence: CDR1 SGHTS, CDR2 YDEGEE. CDR3 nucleotides: TGTGCCAGCAGCATAGGACAGGTGACCTTGAGGGAGCAGTACTTC. The encoded protein is CASSIGQVTLREQYF.

The chain is built from TRBV19 and TRBJ1-1, with D perhaps TRBD1 (6 bases). The CDR3 spans 15 residues. Per germline, CDR1 LNHDA and CDR2 SQIVND (reference sequence). Trimming took 6 bases from V and 1 from J, leaving 15 bases between them. CDR3 sequence: CASRGIRGKNTEAFF. DNA for the CDR3: TGTGCCAGTAGGGGCATAAGGGGGAAGAACACTGAAGCTTTCTTT. The whole variable domain, filled in from reference TRBV19 and TRBJ1-1, reads DGGITQSPKYLFRKEGQNVTLSCEQNLNHDAMYWYRQDPGQGLRLIYYSQIVNDFQKGDIAEGYSVSREKKESFPLTVTSAQKNPTAFYLCASRGIRGKNTEAFFGQGTRLTVV.

This chain joins TRBV7-9 and TRBJ1-4; no reliable D call. The CDR3 is 14 amino acids. Germline loops: CDR1 SEHNR, CDR2 FQNEAQ (reference sequence). V dropped 1 base and J dropped 10 bases, with 13 bases sitting between them. CDR3 residues: CASSLGSYLGKLFF. In nucleotides, the CDR3 is TGTGCCAGCAGCTTAGGCAGCTACTTGGGAAAACTGTTTTTT.

V and J are TRBV4-2 and TRBJ2-3; TRBD2 matches at 7 bases. Germline V CDR1 and CDR2: LGHNA, YNFKEQ. The CDR3 is 16 amino acids. J was trimmed by 2 bases and V by 4 bases; bases with no gene match: 9. The CDR3 nucleotides are TGTGCCAGCAGCCCATCGACGGCGGGGGACACAGATACGCAGTATTTT. The encoded protein is CASSPSTAGDTDTQYF.

V and J are TRBV19 and TRBJ2-3; a weak D match, TRBD2 (6 bases). CDR3 length equals 15 residues. CDR1 is LNHDA and CDR2 is SQIVND in the germline V gene (reference sequence). The germline V and J ends were trimmed by 7 bases and 1 base, with 15 bases remaining between them. CDR3 loop: CASTLGGLGTDTQYF. The CDR3 coding sequence is TGTGCCAGTACTCTGGGGGGACTTGGCACAGATACGCAGTATTTT.

CDR3 residues: CATSGQGEEKLFF. CDR3 in DNA: TGTGCCACCTCGGGACAGGGTGAAGAAAAACTGTTTTTT. The rearrangement joins TRBV25-1 to TRBJ1-4; 9 nucleotides agree with TRBD1. Germline V gene data show CDR1 as MGHDK and CDR2 as SYGVNS. Trimming took 10 bases from V and 8 from J; bases not matched to a gene: 8. This CDR3 is built from 13 residues.

The genes are TRBV5-1 and TRBJ2-7; D may match TRBD1 or TRBD2 (5 bases each). The germline V and J ends were trimmed by 4 bases and 5 bases, with 19 bases remaining between them. Germline lookup yields CDR1 SGHRS and CDR2 YFSETQ. The CDR3 has 15 amino acids. Here the CDR3 DNA reads TGCGCCAGCAGCGAACTAGGGGATTTGTTTGACGAGCAGTACTTC. This encodes CASSELGDLFDEQYF.

This chain links TRBV27 with TRBJ1-5, with D maybe TRBD1 (5 bases). The V and J ends lost 5 bases and 4 bases respectively, with 6 bases between them. The germline V gene has CDR1 MNHEY and CDR2 SMNVEV (reference sequence). This CDR3 has 12 residues. The CDR3 bases are TGTGCCAGCAGTCCAGGGAATCAGCCCCAGCATTTT. As protein: CASSPGNQPQHF.